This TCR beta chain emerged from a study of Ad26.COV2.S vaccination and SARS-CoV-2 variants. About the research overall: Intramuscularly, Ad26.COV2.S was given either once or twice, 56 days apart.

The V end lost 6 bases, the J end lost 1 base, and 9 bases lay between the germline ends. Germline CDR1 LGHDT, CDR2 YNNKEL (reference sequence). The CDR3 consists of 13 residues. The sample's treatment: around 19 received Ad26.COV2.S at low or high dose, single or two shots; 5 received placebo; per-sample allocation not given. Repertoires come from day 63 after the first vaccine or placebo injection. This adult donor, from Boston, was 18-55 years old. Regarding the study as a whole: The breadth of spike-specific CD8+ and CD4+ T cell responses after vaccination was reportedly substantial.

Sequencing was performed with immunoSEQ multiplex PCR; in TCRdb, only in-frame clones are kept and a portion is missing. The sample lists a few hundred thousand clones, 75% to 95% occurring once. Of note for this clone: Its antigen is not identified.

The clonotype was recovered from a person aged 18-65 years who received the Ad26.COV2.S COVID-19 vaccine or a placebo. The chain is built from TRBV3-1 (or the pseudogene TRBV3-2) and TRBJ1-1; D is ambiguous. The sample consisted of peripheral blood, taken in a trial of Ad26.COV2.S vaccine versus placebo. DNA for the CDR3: TGTGCCAGCAGTGCCTTACAGAACACTGAAGCTTTCTTT. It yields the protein CASSALQNTEAFF.